The T cell receptor (beta chain) under discussion was sequenced for a study of cytomegalovirus exposure and HLA in healthy donors. Background on the study: The same platform was used for the 120 validation repertoires and the roughly 680 first-cohort repertoires, a later analysis reported.

TCRdb's copy holds only in-frame clones and misses some; the assay was immunoSEQ multiplex PCR. The table includes some 170,000 clones, roughly 83% detected once. This clone is a singleton in its sample. The antigen is unknown. Trimming cost V 2 bases and J 8 bases, with 14 bases left between them. Germline CDR1 SGDLS, CDR2 YYNGEE. The CDR3 has 14 residues. Notes on the study in general: A later analysis found first-cohort TCR clusters tended to co-occur in the 90 to 150 validation repertoires. Among TCR sequences, most were rare, though some public TCRs appeared in many donors. It was approximately 150 TCR beta chains that were listed as cytomegalovirus-associated.

The sequence was obtained from a man aged 25-40 years in good health and CMV-seropositive. The chain is built from TRBV9 and TRBJ1-5; D might be TRBD1 (5 bases). The sample taken for sequencing was PBMCs. As DNA, the CDR3 is TGTGCCAGCAGCGTTGGGCAGGGTGGGAAGCCCCAGCATTTT. It translates to CASSVGQGGKPQHF.